These 10 T cell receptor beta chains originate from one sample sequenced in a study of OX40 agonist ivuxolimab in advanced cancers. Data came from immunoSEQ multiplex PCR; TCRdb stores just in-frame clones and leaves some out. The repertoire has around 46,000 clones, around 77% of them found once; the top ten carry about 2.4%. Sequences were derived from CD4+ or CD8+ T cells sorted from blood, sampled in a trial of the OX40 agonist ivuxolimab. The origin of the receptors is an adult with an advanced solid tumor such as melanoma, head and neck, liver or kidney cancer.

The chain has TRBV7-9 and TRBJ2-1; 8 bases are a match to TRBD2. The CDR3 contains 15 residues. The V gene end was trimmed by 6 bases and the J gene end by 0 bases; junction bases not matched to a gene: 4. Germline V gene sequence: CDR1 SEHNR, CDR2 FQNEAQ (reference sequence). In DNA form, the CDR3 reads TGTGCCAGCAGAATAAGCGGGAGCTCCTACAATGAGCAGTTCTTC. Amino acid sequence: CASRISGSSYNEQFF.

This clone qualifies as medium-sized (0.01 to 0.1%). The chain has TRBV9 and TRBJ1-6; D might be TRBD1 (5 bases). This CDR3 spans 15 amino acids. Germline V gene data show CDR1 as SGDLS and CDR2 as YYNGEE. The germline V and J ends were trimmed by 4 bases and 8 bases, with 16 bases remaining between them. The CDR3 nucleotides read TGTGCCAGCAGCAGATGGCGGGACGGGGATTCACCCCTCCACTTT. This encodes CASSRWRDGDSPLHF.

The gene calls are TRBV18 and TRBJ2-5; D may be TRBD1 (5 bases). The V end lost 6 bases, the J end lost 2 bases, and 10 bases lay between the germline ends. The CDR3 runs to 13 residues. The V gene's germline CDR1 is KGHSH and CDR2 LQKENI. The CDR3 DNA sequence: TGTGCCAGCTCCCCCGGACATCAAGAGACCCAGTACTTC. This gives the protein CASSPGHQETQYF.

This CDR3 reads CASSRGQGADGYTF. The CDR3 coding sequence is TGTGCCAGCAGTCGGGGACAGGGGGCAGATGGCTACACCTTC. The chain links TRBV7-8 to TRBJ1-2; 12 nucleotides align to TRBD1. CDR3 length: 14 residues. The germline gives CDR1 SGHVS, CDR2 FQNEAQ. J was trimmed by 6 bases and V by 6 bases; bases with no gene match: 5.

V usage is TRBV6-6 and J usage is TRBJ1-4; 7 bases map to TRBD1. Losses at the gene ends were 2 bases for V and 8 bases for J; bases not matched to a gene: 5. The CDR3 is 14 residues long. In germline, CDR1 is MNHNY, CDR2 SVGAGI (reference sequence). CDR3 sequence: CASSYTQGDEKLFF. As DNA, the CDR3 is TGTGCCAGCAGTTACACCCAGGGGGACGAAAAACTGTTTTTT.

The V call is TRBV30, the J call TRBJ1-1; D not resolved. The V end lost 0 bases, the J end lost 1 base, and 6 bases lay between the germline ends. The CDR3 loop spans 13 amino acids. The V gene's germline CDR1 is GTSNPN and CDR2 SVGIG (reference sequence). The CDR3 DNA reads TGTGCCTGGAGTGTGCGGACGAACACTGAAGCTTTCTTT. This gives the protein CAWSVRTNTEAFF.

This clone qualifies as medium-sized. This rearrangement joins TRBV14 to TRBJ2-3, with D possibly being TRBD2 (5 bases). The germline gives CDR1 SGHDN, CDR2 FVKESK. V was shortened by 4 bases and J by 2 bases, with 16 bases between the two germline ends. There are 16 residues in the CDR3. In DNA, the CDR3 is TGTGCCAGCAGCCCCGGGATTCAGTTTATCACAGATACGCAGTATTTT. Its protein is CASSPGIQFITDTQYF.

The chain links TRBV27 to TRBJ2-1, with D tentatively TRBD1 (5 bases). The CDR3 is 16 residues long. Germline loops: CDR1 MNHEY, CDR2 SMNVEV (reference sequence). V lost 2 bases, J lost 0 bases, and 11 bases lay in between. CDR3 bases: TGTGCCAGCAGTTTACTTAAGGGGCCCTCCTACAATGAGCAGTTCTTC. Encoded protein: CASSLLKGPSYNEQFF.

The chain recombines TRBV27 with TRBJ2-7, with 7 bases identical to TRBD2. Unmatched junction bases numbered 10, after V lost 8 bases and J lost 0 bases. Germline V lookup: CDR1 MNHEY, CDR2 SMNVEV (reference sequence). The CDR3 sequence is 15 residues long. For the CDR3, the DNA is TGTGCCAGCCTTTCGGGGGGAGGGCCCTCCTACGAGCAGTACTTC. Its protein product is CASLSGGGPSYEQYF.

This chain's CDR3 is CASSRPRGNEQFF. The CDR3 DNA reads as TGTGCCAGCAGTCGACCCCGCGGGAATGAGCAGTTCTTC. The V gene is TRBV27, the J gene TRBJ2-1; tentative D call: TRBD2 (5 bases). CDR3 length: 13 residues. Germline V gene lookup returns CDR1 MNHEY and CDR2 SMNVEV (reference sequence). V was shortened by 5 bases and J by 7 bases, with 12 bases between the two germline ends.